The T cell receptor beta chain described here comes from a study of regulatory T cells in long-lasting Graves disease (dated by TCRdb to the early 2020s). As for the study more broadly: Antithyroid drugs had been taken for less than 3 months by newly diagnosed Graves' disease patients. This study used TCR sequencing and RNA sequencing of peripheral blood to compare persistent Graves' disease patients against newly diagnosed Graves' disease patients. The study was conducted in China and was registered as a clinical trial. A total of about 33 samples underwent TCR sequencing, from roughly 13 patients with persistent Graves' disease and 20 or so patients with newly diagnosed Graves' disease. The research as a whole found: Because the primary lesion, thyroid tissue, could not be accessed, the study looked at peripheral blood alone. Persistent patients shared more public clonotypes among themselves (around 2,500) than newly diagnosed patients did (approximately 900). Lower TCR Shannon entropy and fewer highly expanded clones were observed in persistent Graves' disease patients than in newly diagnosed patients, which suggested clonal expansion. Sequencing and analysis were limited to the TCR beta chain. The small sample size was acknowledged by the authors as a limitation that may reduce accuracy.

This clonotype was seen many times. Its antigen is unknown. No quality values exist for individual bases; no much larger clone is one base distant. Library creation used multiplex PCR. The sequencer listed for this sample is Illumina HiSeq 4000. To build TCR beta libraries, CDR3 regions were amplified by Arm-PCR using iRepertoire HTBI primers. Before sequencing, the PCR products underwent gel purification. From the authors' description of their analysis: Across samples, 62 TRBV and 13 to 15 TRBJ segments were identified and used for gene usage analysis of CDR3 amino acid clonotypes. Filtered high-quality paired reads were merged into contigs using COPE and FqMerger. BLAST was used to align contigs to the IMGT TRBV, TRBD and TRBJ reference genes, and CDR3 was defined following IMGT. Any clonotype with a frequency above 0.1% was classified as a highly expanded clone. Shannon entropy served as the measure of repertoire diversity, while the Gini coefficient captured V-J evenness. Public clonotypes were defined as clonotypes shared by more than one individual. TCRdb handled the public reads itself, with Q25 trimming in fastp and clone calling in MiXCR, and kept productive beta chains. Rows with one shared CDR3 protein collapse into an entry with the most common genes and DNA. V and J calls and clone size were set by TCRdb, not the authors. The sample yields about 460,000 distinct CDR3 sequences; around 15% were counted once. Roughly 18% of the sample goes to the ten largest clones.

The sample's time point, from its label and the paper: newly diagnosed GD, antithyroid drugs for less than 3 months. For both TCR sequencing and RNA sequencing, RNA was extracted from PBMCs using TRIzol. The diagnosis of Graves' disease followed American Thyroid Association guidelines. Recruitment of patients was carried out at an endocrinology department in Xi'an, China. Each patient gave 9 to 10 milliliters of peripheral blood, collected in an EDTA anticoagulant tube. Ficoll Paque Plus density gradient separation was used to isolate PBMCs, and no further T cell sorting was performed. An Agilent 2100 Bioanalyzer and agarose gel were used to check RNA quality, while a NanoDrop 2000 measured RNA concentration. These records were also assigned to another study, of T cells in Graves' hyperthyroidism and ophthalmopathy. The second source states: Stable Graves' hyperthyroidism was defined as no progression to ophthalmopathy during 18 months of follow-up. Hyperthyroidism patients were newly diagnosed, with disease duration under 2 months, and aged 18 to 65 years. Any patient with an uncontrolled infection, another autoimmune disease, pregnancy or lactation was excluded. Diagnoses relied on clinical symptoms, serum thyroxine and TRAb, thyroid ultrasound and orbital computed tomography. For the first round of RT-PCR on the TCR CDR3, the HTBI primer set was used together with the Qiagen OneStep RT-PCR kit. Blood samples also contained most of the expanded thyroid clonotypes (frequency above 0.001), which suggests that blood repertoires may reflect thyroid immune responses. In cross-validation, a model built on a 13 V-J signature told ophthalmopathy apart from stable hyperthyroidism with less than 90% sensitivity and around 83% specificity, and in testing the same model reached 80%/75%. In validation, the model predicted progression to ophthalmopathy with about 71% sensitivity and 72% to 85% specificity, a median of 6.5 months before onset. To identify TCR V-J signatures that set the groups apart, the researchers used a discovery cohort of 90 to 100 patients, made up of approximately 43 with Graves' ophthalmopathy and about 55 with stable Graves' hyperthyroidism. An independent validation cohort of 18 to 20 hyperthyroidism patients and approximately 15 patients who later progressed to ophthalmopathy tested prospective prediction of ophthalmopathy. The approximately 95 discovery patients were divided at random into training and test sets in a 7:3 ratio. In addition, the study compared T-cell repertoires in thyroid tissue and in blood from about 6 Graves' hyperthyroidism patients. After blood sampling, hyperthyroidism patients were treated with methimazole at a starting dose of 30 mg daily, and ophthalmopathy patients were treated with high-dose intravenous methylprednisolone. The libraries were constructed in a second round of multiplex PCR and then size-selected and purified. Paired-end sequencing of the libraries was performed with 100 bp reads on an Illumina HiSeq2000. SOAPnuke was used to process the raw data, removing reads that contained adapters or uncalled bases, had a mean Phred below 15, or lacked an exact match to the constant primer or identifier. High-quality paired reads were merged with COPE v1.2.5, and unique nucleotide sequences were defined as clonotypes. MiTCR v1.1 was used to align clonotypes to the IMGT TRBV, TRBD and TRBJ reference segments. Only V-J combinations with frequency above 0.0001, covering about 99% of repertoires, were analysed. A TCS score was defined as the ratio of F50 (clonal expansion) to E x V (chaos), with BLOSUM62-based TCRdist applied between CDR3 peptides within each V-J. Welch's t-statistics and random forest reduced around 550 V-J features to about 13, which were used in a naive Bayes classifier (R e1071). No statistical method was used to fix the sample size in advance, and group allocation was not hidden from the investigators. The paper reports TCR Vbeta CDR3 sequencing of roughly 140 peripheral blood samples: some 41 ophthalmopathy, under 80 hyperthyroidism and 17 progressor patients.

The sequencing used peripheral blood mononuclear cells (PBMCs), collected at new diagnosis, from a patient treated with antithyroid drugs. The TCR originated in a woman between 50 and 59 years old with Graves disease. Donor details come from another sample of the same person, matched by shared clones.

CDR3 sequence: CSVEDPNPSYEQYF. The nucleotides read TGCAGCGTTGAAGATCCCAACCCCTCCTACGAGCAGTACTTC. The chain is assembled from TRBV29-1 and TRBJ2-7, with no D gene named confidently. The V end loses 0 bases and the J end loses 0 bases, and a stretch of 9 bases separates them. CDR1 and CDR2 (SQVTM, ANQGSEA) derive from the germline V gene. The CDR3, cysteine through phenylalanine, is 14 amino acids long. Only the CDR3 part of the read is kept: 42 bases, read in frame from the first base.